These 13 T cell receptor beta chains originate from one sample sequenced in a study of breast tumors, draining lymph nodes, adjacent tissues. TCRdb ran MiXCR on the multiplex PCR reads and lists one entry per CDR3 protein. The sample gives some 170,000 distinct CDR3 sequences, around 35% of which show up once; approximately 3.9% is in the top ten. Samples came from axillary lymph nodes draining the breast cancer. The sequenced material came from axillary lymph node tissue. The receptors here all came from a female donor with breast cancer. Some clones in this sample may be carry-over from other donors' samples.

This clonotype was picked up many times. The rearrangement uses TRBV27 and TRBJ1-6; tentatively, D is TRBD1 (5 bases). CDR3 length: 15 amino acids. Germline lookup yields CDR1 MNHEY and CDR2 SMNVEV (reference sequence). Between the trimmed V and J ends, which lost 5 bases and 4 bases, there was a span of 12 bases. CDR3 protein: CASSGVTEYNSPLHF. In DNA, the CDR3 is TGTGCCAGCAGTGGGGTGACAGAATATAATTCACCCCTCCACTTT.

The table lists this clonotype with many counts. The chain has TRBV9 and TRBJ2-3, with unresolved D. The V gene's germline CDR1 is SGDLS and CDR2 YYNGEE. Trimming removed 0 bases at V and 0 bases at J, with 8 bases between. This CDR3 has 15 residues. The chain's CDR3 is CASSVGPESTDTQYF. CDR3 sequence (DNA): TGTGCCAGCAGCGTAGGCCCGGAGAGCACAGATACGCAGTATTTT.

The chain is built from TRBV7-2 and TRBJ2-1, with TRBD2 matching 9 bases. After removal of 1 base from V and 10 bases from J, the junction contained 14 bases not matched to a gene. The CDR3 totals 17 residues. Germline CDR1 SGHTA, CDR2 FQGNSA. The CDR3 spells CASSLVSGAASGKEQFF. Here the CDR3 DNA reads TGTGCCAGCAGCTTAGTCTCGGGGGCGGCTAGCGGGAAGGAGCAGTTCTTC.

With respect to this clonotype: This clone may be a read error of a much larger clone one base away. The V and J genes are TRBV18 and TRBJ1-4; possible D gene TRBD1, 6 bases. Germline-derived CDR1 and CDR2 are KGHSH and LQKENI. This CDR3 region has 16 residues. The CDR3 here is CASSPQPGQRNKKLFF. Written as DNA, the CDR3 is TGTGCCAGCTCACCCCAGCCTGGACAGCGTAATAAAAAACTGTTTTTT.

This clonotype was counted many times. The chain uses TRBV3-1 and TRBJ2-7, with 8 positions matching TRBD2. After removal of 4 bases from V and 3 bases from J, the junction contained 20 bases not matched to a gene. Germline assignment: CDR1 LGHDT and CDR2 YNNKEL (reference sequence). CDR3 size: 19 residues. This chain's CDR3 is CASSLYEGGSGNRYYEQYF. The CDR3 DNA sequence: TGTGCCAGCAGCCTCTATGAGGGAGGTAGCGGGAACCGCTACTACGAGCAGTACTTC.

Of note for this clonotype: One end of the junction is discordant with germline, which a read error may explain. CDR3 sequence (DNA): TGCGCCAGCAGCCGATTCGGGCTGGTTGTCGAGCAGTACTTC. As protein: CASSRFGLVVEQYF. V and J are TRBV11-2 and TRBJ2-7; D is undetermined. Per germline, CDR1 SGHAT and CDR2 FQNNGV. This CDR3 has 14 residues. The full variable domain, with the rest looked up from reference TRBV11-2 and TRBJ2-7, is EAGVAQSPRYKIIEKRQSVAFWCNPISGHATLYWYQQILGQGPKLLIQFQNNGVVDDSQLPKDRFSAERLKGVDSTLKIQPAKLEDSAVYLCASSRFGLVVEQYFGPGTRLTVT.

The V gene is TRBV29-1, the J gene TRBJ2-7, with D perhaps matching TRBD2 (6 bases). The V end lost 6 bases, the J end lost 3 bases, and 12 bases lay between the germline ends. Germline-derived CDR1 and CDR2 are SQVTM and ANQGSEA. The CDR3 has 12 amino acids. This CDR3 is CSVRDFGYEQYF. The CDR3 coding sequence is TGCAGCGTGCGGGACTTCGGCTACGAGCAGTACTTC.

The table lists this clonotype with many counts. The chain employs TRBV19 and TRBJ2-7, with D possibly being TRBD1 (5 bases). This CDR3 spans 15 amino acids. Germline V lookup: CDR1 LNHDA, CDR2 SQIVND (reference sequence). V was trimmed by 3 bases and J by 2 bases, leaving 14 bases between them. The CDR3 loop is CASSIKDNRAYEQYF. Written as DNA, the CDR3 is TGTGCCAGTAGTATCAAGGACAACCGAGCCTACGAGCAGTACTTC.

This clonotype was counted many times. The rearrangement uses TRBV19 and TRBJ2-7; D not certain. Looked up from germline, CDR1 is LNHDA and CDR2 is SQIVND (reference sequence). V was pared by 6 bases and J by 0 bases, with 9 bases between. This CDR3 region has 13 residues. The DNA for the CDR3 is TGTGCCAGTAGGCCACTTCTCTCCTACGAGCAGTACTTC. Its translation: CASRPLLSYEQYF. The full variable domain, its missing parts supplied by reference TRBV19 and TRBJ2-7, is DGGITQSPKYLFRKEGQNVTLSCEQNLNHDAMYWYRQDPGQGLRLIYYSQIVNDFQKGDIAEGYSVSREKKESFPLTVTSAQKNPTAFYLCASRPLLSYEQYFGPGTRLTVT.

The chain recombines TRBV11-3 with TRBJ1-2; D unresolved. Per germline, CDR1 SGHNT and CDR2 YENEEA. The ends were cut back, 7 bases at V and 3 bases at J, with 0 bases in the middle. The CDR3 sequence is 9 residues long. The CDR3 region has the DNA TGTGCCAGCAACTATGGCTACACCTTC. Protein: CASNYGYTF.

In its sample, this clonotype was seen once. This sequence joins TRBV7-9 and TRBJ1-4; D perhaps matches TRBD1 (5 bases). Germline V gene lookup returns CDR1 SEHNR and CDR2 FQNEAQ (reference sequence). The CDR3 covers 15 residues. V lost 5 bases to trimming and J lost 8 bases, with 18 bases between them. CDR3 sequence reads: CASSISEGLWEKLFF. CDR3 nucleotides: TGTGCCAGCAGCATAAGCGAGGGGTTATGGGAAAAACTGTTTTTT.

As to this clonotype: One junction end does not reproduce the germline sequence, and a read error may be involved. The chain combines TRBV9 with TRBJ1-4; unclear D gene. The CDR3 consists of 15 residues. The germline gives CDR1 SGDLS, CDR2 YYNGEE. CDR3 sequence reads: CASGVSRSTNEKLFF. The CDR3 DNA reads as TGTGCCAGCGGCGTCAGTAGATCAACTAATGAAAAACTGTTTTTT.

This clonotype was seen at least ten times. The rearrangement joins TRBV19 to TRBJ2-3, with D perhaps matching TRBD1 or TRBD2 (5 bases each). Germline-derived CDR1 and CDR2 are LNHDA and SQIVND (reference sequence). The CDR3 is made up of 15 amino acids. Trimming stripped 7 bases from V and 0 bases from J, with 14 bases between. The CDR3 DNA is TGTGCCAGTACCGTACTAGGGGCTAGCACAGATACGCAGTATTTT. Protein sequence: CASTVLGASTDTQYF.